One T cell receptor (beta chain) is described in this entry. This sample is drawn from a study of blood T cell repertoires in COVID-19. Looking at the study overall: Material from acute and convalescent COVID-19 was sourced from the United States, Italy and Spain.

V lost 3 bases, J lost 1 base, and 1 base stayed unmatched. This CDR3 comprises 14 residues. Germline loops: CDR1 LGHDT, CDR2 YNNKEL (reference sequence). Some clones are missing from TCRdb's copy, which holds only in-frame ones; the method was immunoSEQ multiplex PCR. This table holds about 200,000 clones, roughly 90% found once. This TCR was recovered from an older woman with acute or convalescent COVID-19. The genes are TRBV3-1 (or the pseudogene TRBV3-2) and TRBJ2-5, with 8 bases lining up with TRBD2. Sequenced: peripheral blood. CDR3 residues: CASSHRGGQETQYF. DNA of the CDR3: TGTGCCAGCAGCCACCGGGGGGGCCAAGAGACCCAGTACTTC.